This T cell receptor (beta chain) originates from a study of blood T cell repertoires in COVID-19. Study-level background: The United States, Italy and Spain supplied acute and convalescent COVID-19 samples.

Libraries were prepared by immunoSEQ multiplex PCR; TCRdb keeps only in-frame clonotypes and omits some of them. The repertoire holds 310,000 or so clones, approximately 86% seen once, with 8.5% to 10% in the top ten. V dropped 8 bases and J dropped 4 bases, with 11 bases sitting between them. Germline V gene lookup returns CDR1 LNHDA and CDR2 SQIVND (reference sequence). The CDR3 is 12 residues long. This clonotype was sampled from a woman aged 18-29 years who had recovered from COVID-19. The chain recombines TRBV19 with TRBJ1-1; D possibly corresponds to TRBD1 (5 bases). Sample: PBMCs or T cells enriched from blood (not recorded which). CDR3 protein: CASGEGITEAFF. CDR3 nucleotides: TGTGCCAGTGGGGAGGGGATCACTGAAGCTTTCTTT.